The clone carrying this TCR beta chain was recorded at least ten times. The target antigen is unknown. The CDR3 loop spans 17 amino acids. V gave up 1 base and J gave up 0 bases; unmatched junction bases: 11. Germline V gene sequence: CDR1 DFQATT, CDR2 SNEGSKA (reference sequence). This record comes from a study of early T cells in non-severe SARS-CoV-2 infection. The study, taken as a whole, reports: VDJdb matching favored anti-spike CD8 responses, missing private and CD4 specificities.

Via MiXCR, TCRdb re-called the 5' RACE reads, giving one row per CDR3 protein. The sample consists of some 46,000 distinct CDR3 sequences, roughly 6% of them appearing once. This chain uses TRBV20-1 with TRBJ2-5, with 7 nucleotides matching TRBD2. Sequences were obtained from whole blood. The TCR comes from an adult who was a healthcare worker with PCR-confirmed SARS-CoV-2 infection or an uninfected control (not recorded which). The CDR3 spells CSARVGLSGWYQETQYF. Here the CDR3 DNA reads TGCAGTGCTAGAGTAGGACTTAGCGGGTGGTACCAAGAGACCCAGTACTTC.